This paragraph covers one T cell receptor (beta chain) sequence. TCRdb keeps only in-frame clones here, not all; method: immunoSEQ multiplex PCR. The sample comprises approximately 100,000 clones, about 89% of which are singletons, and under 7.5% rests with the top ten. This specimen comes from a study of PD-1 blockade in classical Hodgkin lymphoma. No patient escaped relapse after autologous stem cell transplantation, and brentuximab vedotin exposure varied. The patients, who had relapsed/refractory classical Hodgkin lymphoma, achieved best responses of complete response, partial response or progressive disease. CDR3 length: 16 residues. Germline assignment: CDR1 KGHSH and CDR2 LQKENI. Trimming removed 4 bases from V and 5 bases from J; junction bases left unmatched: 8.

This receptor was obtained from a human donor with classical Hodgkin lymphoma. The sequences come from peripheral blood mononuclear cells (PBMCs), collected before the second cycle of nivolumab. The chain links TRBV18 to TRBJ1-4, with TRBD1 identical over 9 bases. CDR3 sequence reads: CASSQGLQGANEKLFF. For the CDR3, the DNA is TGTGCCAGCTCACAGGGGCTACAGGGGGCGAATGAAAAACTGTTTTTT.